The entry below gives a single T cell receptor (beta chain) sequence along with its context. Per the study methods: Cell counts per sample came from amplifying reference gene primers. Generated by immunoSEQ multiplex PCR, the TCRdb table keeps only in-frame clones and is missing some. That table gives V, J and clone size, and the DNA gave D and trimming. The repertoire has hundreds of thousands of clones, approximately 84% of them found once; the top ten carry about 9.9%. V dropped 0 bases and J dropped 0 bases, with 10 bases sitting between them. The germline V gene has CDR1 SGDLS and CDR2 YYNGEE. CDR3 length equals 15 residues. This specimen comes from a study of blood T cell repertoires in COVID-19.

This clonotype was sampled from a man in his fifties with COVID-19, enrolled during active disease. This chain connects TRBV9 to TRBJ2-7; no clear D gene. Input material: peripheral blood. CDR3 amino acids: CASSVAPQVSYEQYF. CDR3 bases: TGTGCCAGCAGCGTAGCCCCCCAGGTCTCCTACGAGCAGTACTTC.